This record covers a single T cell receptor (beta chain). What it recognizes is unknown. The V end lost 0 bases, the J end lost 0 bases, and 6 bases lay between the germline ends. This CDR3 region has 14 residues. Looked up from germline, CDR1 is SGHRS and CDR2 is YFSETQ. This sample was taken from a study of cytomegalovirus exposure and HLA in healthy donors. In the PCR, 60 Vbeta and 13 Jbeta primers were used. Sequencing used immunoSEQ multiplex PCR; TCRdb keeps in-frame clones, though not all of them. The data contain about 190,000 clones, approximately 88% of them singletons. Findings and caveats of the study: Previously analyzed data showed that most TCR beta V segments were productive at a frequency of about 87% or about 30%.

The receptor comes from a boy aged 10-17 years in good health and CMV-seronegative. This chain joins TRBV5-1 and TRBJ1-2; the D is unclear. The sample comprised PBMCs. The DNA for the CDR3 is TGCGCCAGCAGCTTGGACAGAGCTAACTATGGCTACACCTTC. Amino acid sequence: CASSLDRANYGYTF.